This T cell receptor beta chain was retrieved from a study of blood T cell repertoires in COVID-19. Across the whole study: Sites in the United States, Italy and Spain provided acute and convalescent COVID-19 samples. Sample material is recorded as cDNA or gDNA derived from T cells, B-cell-depleted T cells, or PBMCs.

This clone was observed a single time. In the authors' methods: The authors estimated nucleated cell counts from reference gene primer amplification. Here immunoSEQ multiplex PCR was the method, and the copy in TCRdb shows in-frame clones only, minus some. D and trimming come from the DNA, and the V and J calls and clone size come from that table. The sample lists some 120,000 clones, around nine tenths occurring once. This CDR3 has 12 residues. Germline-derived CDR1 and CDR2 are KGHDR and SFDVKD. V gave up 1 base and J gave up 10 bases, with 9 bases separating them. The specimen sequenced was peripheral blood. The sequence derives from a human donor with acute or convalescent COVID-19. The donor label of this sample is uncertain. The genes are TRBV24-1 and TRBJ1-2; D call uncertain. This CDR3 reads CATSDLFGFYTF. CDR3 DNA: TGTGCCACCAGTGATTTATTCGGTTTCTACACCTTC.